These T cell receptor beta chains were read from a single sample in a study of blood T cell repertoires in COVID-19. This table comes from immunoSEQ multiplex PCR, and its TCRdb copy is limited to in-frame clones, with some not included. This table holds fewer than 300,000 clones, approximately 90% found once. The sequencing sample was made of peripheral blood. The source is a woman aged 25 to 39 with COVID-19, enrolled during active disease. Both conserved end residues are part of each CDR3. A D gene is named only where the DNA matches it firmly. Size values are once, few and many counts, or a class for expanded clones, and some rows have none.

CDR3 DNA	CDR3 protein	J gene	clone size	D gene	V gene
TGTGCCAGCAGCTGGGGGACTAGCGGGAGCAACACCGGGGAGCTGTTTTTT	CASSWGTSGSNTGELFF	TRBJ2-2	-	TRBD2	TRBV7-9
TGTGCCAGCAGCGTGACAGGAGGTAGCAATCAGCCCCAGCATTTT	CASSVTGGSNQPQHF	TRBJ1-5	-	-	TRBV9
TGTGCCAGACAAGACAGGGGCGTTAATGAAAAACTGTTTTTT	CARQDRGVNEKLFF	TRBJ1-4	-	TRBD1	TRBV2
TGTGCCAGCAGTGCCCGACAGGGGGCGAGTTTTCCCGGGGCCAACGTCCTGACTTTC	CASSARQGASFPGANVLTF	TRBJ2-6	-	TRBD1	TRBV6-1
TGTGCCAGCAGTCGGCAGCGGGGCACCGGGGAGCTGTTTTTT	CASSRQRGTGELFF	TRBJ2-2	-	TRBD2	TRBV27
TGTGCCAGCAGTCTACCAGGGAATAGCAATCAGCCCCAGCATTTT	CASSLPGNSNQPQHF	TRBJ1-5	-	-	TRBV28
TGTGCCAGTAGTCCAACTATAACTAGGACAGATACGCAGTATTTT	CASSPTITRTDTQYF	TRBJ2-3	-	-	TRBV19
TGTGCCAGCAGTACGGGACAGGCAGCATTAACAGCTTTCTTT	CASSTGQAALTAFF	TRBJ1-1	-	TRBD1	TRBV27
TGTGCCAGCTCACCTGGTGGGACTAGCGGGGTTAATGAGCAGTTCTTC	CASSPGGTSGVNEQFF	TRBJ2-1	-	TRBD2	TRBV18
TGTGCCAGCAGTGTAGGACAGGCGACTAATGAAAAACTGTTTTTT	CASSVGQATNEKLFF	TRBJ1-4	-	TRBD1	TRBV28
TGTGCCAGCAGTTCAGCAAGCAGGTCCTACGAGCAGTACTTC	CASSSASRSYEQYF	TRBJ2-7	few	-	TRBV6-5
TGCGCCAGCAGCCTGCGGGACGGGTCATCGCCCCAGCATTTT	CASSLRDGSSPQHF	TRBJ1-5	-	-	TRBV4-1
TGTGCCAGTAGTACCTTTACAGGGGGCCATCAGCCCCAGCATTTT	CASSTFTGGHQPQHF	TRBJ1-5	-	TRBD1	TRBV19
TGCGCCAGCAGCGTATTGGGGGGGGTTGGCTACACCTTC	CASSVLGGVGYTF	TRBJ1-2	-	-	TRBV4-1
TGTGCCAGTAGTATGGCAGGGGCCCTTTCGGTCTATGGCTACACCTTC	CASSMAGALSVYGYTF	TRBJ1-2	-	-	TRBV19
TGTGCCAGTAGTGCCGCGGGGCAGTTCTATGGCTACACCTTC	CASSAAGQFYGYTF	TRBJ1-2	once	-	TRBV19
TGCAGCGTCGAGGACAACCAAGTGACGCAGTTCTTC	CSVEDNQVTQFF	TRBJ2-1	-	-	TRBV29-1
TGTGCCAGCAGGGAATCCGGGACTAACTACGAGCAGTACTTC	CASRESGTNYEQYF	TRBJ2-7	-	TRBD2	TRBV27